One and the same sample provided the 13 T cell receptor beta chains below, sequenced in a study of CD8+CD57+ T cells in acquired aplastic anemia (dated by TCRdb to between 2017 and 2018). Sequencing was carried out with an Illumina HiSeq 2000. Profiling of TCR beta VDJ combinations and CDR3 sequences used genomic DNA as the template. TCRdb trimmed the raw reads at Q25, called clones with MiXCR and kept productive beta chains. Each entry merges the rows of one CDR3 protein and shows their most common DNA and genes. The sample has about 180,000 distinct CDR3 sequences on record, less than 50% of them singletons. The ten largest clones take up 10% to 15% of the sample. Expansion of CD8+CD57+ cells had been shown by flow cytometry in the patients chosen for sequencing. Material for sequencing was sorted CD4+, CD8+, or CD8+CD57+ T cells (not recorded which) from PBMCs. Every receptor here comes from a human donor with aplastic anemia.

Only one count was recorded for this clonotype. Written as DNA, the CDR3 is TGTGCCATCAGTGCTGGGGACAGGGGACACTACGAGCAGTACTTC. Translating gives CAISAGDRGHYEQYF. This chain links TRBV10-3 with TRBJ2-7, with TRBD1 matching 10 bases. Trimming cost V 4 bases and J 3 bases; bases outside gene matches: 6. CDR3 length equals 15 residues. Germline assignment: CDR1 ENHRY and CDR2 SYGVKD.

Of note for this clonotype: The junction departs from germline at one end; a sequencing error may be responsible. The rearrangement joins TRBV6-5 to TRBJ2-3, with TRBD1 identical over 11 bases. Germline CDR1 and CDR2: MNHEY and SVGAGI. This CDR3 spans 16 amino acids. The CDR3 nucleotides read TGTGCCAGCAGTTATTACGGGACAGGGGGAAGAGATACGCACTATTTT. Translation gives CASSYYGTGGRDTHYF.

This clonotype was seen repeatedly, ten times or more. The V call is TRBV15, the J call TRBJ2-5; 9 positions match TRBD2. Trimming at V came to 1 base and at J to 4 bases, leaving 7 bases not matched to a gene. Germline V gene data show CDR1 as LNHNV and CDR2 as YYDKDF (reference sequence). The CDR3 spans 16 residues. The CDR3 is CATSRAGSGSPETQYF. The CDR3 DNA follows: TGTGCCACCAGCAGAGCAGGTAGCGGGAGCCCAGAGACCCAGTACTTC. Filled out from reference TRBV15 and TRBJ2-5, the complete variable domain reads DAMVIQNPRYQVTQFGKPVTLSCSQTLNHNVMYWYQQKSSQAPKLLFHYYDKDFNNEADTPDNFQSRRPNTSFCFLDIRSPGLGDTAMYLCATSRAGSGSPETQYFGPGTRLLVL.

The V gene is TRBV10-3, the J gene TRBJ2-7; the match to TRBD1 covers 10 bases. This CDR3 has 14 amino acids. In germline, CDR1 is ENHRY, CDR2 SYGVKD. The ends lost 4 bases at V and 6 bases at J; junction bases unmatched: 6. CDR3 sequence: CAISVEGQGSEQYF. The CDR3 coding sequence is TGTGCCATCAGTGTGGAGGGACAGGGGTCCGAGCAGTACTTC.

The chain employs TRBV10-1 and TRBJ1-1; D gene ambiguous. This CDR3 is 13 amino acids long. Germline CDR1 reads WNHNN; CDR2 reads SYGVQD (reference sequence). Trimming removed 0 bases at V and 1 base at J, with 3 bases between. The CDR3: CASSESRNTEAFF. CDR3 in DNA: TGCGCCAGCAGTGAGTCAAGGAACACTGAAGCTTTCTTT.

The V and J genes are TRBV3-1 and TRBJ2-1; 12 positions match TRBD1. V lost 4 bases, J lost 5 bases, and 12 bases stayed unmatched. The CDR3 runs to 18 residues. Germline assignment: CDR1 LGHDT and CDR2 YNNKEL (reference sequence). This chain's CDR3 is CASSPSPGGQGAHNEQFF. The CDR3 nucleotides are TGTGCCAGCAGCCCTTCCCCCGGGGGACAGGGGGCTCACAATGAGCAGTTCTTC.

This clonotype was seen only a few times. The rearrangement links TRBV29-1 to TRBJ2-7; the D gene is possibly TRBD2 (7 bases). Trimming took off 8 bases at V and 7 bases at J, with 21 bases between the two ends. Per the germline V gene, CDR1 is SQVTM and CDR2 is ANQGSEA. The length of the CDR3 is 13 residues. CDR3: CSSQYAGRGEQYF. The CDR3 DNA reads as TGCAGCAGTCAATACGCGGGGAGGGGGGAGCAGTACTTC.

This clonotype was observed at least ten times. The CDR3 here is CSVEEHIGVEAFF. The DNA for the CDR3 is TGCAGCGTTGAAGAGCACATTGGTGTCGAAGCTTTCTTT. This chain links TRBV29-1 with TRBJ1-1; D is unresolved. The CDR3 runs to 13 residues. Trimming took 0 bases from V and 8 from J, leaving 13 bases between them. Germline loops: CDR1 SQVTM, CDR2 ANQGSEA.

The V call is TRBV11-2, the J call TRBJ2-7, with D maybe TRBD2 (6 bases). Trimming took off 3 bases at V and 1 base at J, with 13 bases between the two ends. CDR1 SGHAT and CDR2 FQNNGV come from the germline V gene. The CDR3 contains 15 residues. The CDR3 is CASSFQASASYEQYF. In DNA form, the CDR3 reads TGTGCCAGCAGCTTTCAAGCTAGCGCTTCCTACGAGCAGTACTTC.

The V and J genes are TRBV24-1 and TRBJ2-7, with D possibly TRBD2 on 6 matching bases. Germline V gives CDR1 KGHDR, CDR2 SFDVKD. Trimming removed 2 bases at V and 6 bases at J, with 10 bases between. This CDR3 is built from 13 residues. The CDR3 reads CATSDWAGSEQYF. The CDR3 coding sequence is TGTGCCACCAGTGATTGGGCGGGGTCCGAGCAGTACTTC.

The chain carries TRBV20-1 and TRBJ2-7, with D unclear. CDR1 and CDR2 (germline): DFQATT, SNEGSKA (reference sequence). The CDR3 sequence is 13 residues long. The ends were cut back, 1 base at V and 0 bases at J, with 7 bases in the middle. Here the CDR3 reads CSARVADSYEQYF. The CDR3 region has the DNA TGCAGTGCTAGAGTGGCAGACTCCTACGAGCAGTACTTC.

This clonotype occurred a few times. CDR3 region: CAWSGGTNIGNQPQHF. DNA of the CDR3: TGTGCCTGGAGTGGGGGGACCAACATCGGTAACCAGCCCCAGCATTTT. The genes are TRBV30 and TRBJ1-5, with D possibly being TRBD1 (5 bases). Germline-derived CDR1 and CDR2 are GTSNPN and SVGIG (reference sequence). V was trimmed by 1 base and J by 7 bases, leaving 20 bases between them. CDR3 length: 16 residues.

The CDR3 is CAISGDPTGGTYEQYF. The CDR3 nucleotides are TGTGCCATCAGTGGGGACCCGACAGGGGGGACCTACGAGCAGTACTTC. This rearrangement joins TRBV10-3 to TRBJ2-7, with 9 bases identical to TRBD1. Trimming cost V 4 bases and J 2 bases; bases outside gene matches: 9. CDR3 length: 16 amino acids. The V gene's germline CDR1 is ENHRY and CDR2 SYGVKD.